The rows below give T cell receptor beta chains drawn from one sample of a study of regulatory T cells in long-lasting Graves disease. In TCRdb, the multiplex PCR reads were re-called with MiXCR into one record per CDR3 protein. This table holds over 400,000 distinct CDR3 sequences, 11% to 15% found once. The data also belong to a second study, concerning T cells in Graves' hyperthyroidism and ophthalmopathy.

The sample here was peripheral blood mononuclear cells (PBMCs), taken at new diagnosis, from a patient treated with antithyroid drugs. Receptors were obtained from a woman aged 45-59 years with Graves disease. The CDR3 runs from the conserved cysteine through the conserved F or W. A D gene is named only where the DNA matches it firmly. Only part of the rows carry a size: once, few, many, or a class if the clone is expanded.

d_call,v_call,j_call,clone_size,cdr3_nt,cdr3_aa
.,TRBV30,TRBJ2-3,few,TGTGCCTGGAGTGTCCGACAAGCAGATACGCAGTATTTT,CAWSVRQADTQYF
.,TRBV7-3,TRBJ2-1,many,TGTGCCAGCAGCCGAAGGGCGGTAGCGGCAAATGAGCAGTTCTTC,CASSRRAVAANEQFF
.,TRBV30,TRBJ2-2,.,TGTGCCTGGAGAAGGGGGGGCTCGCTTCTAACCGGGGAGCTGTTTTTT,CAWRRGGSLLTGELFF
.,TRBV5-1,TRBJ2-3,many,TGCGCCAGCAGCTTTAGAGTGACACGAGACACAGATACGCAGTATTTT,CASSFRVTRDTDTQYF
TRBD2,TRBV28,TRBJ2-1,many,TGTGCCAGCAATCCACCGGGACTAGCGGACTGGGAGCAGTTCTTC,CASNPPGLADWEQFF
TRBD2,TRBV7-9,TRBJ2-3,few,TGTGCCAGCAGCGAATCGGGACTAGTTTTTGTTACGCAGTATTTT,CASSESGLVFVTQYF
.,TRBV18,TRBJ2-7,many,TGTGCCAGCTCACCAGGGGGTTCGGACGAGCAGTACTTC,CASSPGGSDEQYF
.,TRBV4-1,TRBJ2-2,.,TGCGCCAGCAGCCAGCGTACCGGGGAGCTGTTTTTT,CASSQRTGELFF
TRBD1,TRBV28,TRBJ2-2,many,TGTGCCAGCAGTCTCACCCCGACAGGGCCCCATACGAACACCGGGGAGCTGTTTTTT,CASSLTPTGPHTNTGELFF
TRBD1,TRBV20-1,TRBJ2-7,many,TGCAGTGCTAGAGTAAAGTGGGACAGGGGAAGGGATGAGCAGTACTTC,CSARVKWDRGRDEQYF
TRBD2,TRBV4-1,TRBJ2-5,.,TGCGCCAGCAGCCAAGAAGTTTTAGCGGGAGGACAACAAGAGACCCAGTACTTC,CASSQEVLAGGQQETQYF
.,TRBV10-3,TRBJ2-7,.,TGTGCCATCAGTGAGTCGGCGGGACAGATCTCCTACGAGCAGTACTTC,CAISESAGQISYEQYF
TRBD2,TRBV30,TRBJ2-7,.,TGTGCCTGGAGGGTCGCTCTAGCGGAACCCTACGAGCAGTACTTC,CAWRVALAEPYEQYF
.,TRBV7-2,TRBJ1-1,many,TGTGCCAGCAGCTTACACGGAGTCGGCACTGAAGCTTTCTTT,CASSLHGVGTEAFF
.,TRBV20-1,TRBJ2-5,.,TGCAGTGCTAGTCCCAAACAGGGTGACAAGACCCAGTACTTC,CSASPKQGDKTQYF
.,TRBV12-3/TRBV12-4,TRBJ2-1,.,TGTGCCAGCAGTTTACAACGGGGGCCCATTGTCAATGAGCAGTTCTTC,CASSLQRGPIVNEQFF
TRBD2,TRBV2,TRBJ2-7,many,TGTGCCAGCAGCGCAGCACTAGCGGGAGTTTACGAGCAGTACTTC,CASSAALAGVYEQYF
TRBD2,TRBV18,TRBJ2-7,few,TGTGCCAGCTCACCACCGGGACTAGCGGGAGTGTGGGAGCAGTACTTC,CASSPPGLAGVWEQYF
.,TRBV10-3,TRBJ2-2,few,TGTGCCATCACGGACTACACCGGGGAGCTGTTTTTT,CAITDYTGELFF
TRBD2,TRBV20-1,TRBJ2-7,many,TGCAGTGCCGGGGGGGCGTACGAGCAGTACTTC,CSAGGAYEQYF
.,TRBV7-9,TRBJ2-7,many,TGTGCCAGCAGCGCTACAGCCTCATGGGGCGAGCAGTACTTC,CASSATASWGEQYF
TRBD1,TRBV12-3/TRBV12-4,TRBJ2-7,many,TGTGCCAGCAGTTGGGGACAGGGGCTAAGCGAGCAGTACTTC,CASSWGQGLSEQYF